The present TCR beta chain was sequenced within a study of cytomegalovirus exposure and HLA in healthy donors. V was shortened by 2 bases and J by 4 bases, with 7 bases between the two germline ends. Germline loops: CDR1 MNHEY, CDR2 SMNVEV (reference sequence). This CDR3 has 13 amino acids. It was with 60 Vbeta and 13 Jbeta primers that the PCR ran. The table came from immunoSEQ multiplex PCR; TCRdb's copy has only in-frame clones and leaves some out. The sample yields roughly 220,000 clones, 70% seen once. The TCR originated in a man in his forties or fifties in good health and CMV-seropositive. The sequenced sample was PBMCs. This sequence joins TRBV27 and TRBJ2-3; D might be TRBD1 (6 bases). CDR3 DNA sequence: TGTGCCAGCAGTTTACGACAGGCAGATACGCAGTATTTT. The encoded protein is CASSLRQADTQYF.